These 29 T cell receptor beta chains were all obtained from the same sample, sequenced in a study of cytomegalovirus exposure and HLA in healthy donors. PCR primers comprised 60 Vbeta and 13 Jbeta primers. Using immunoSEQ multiplex PCR, the repertoire was profiled, and TCRdb retains in-frame clones only, with some absent. The table records over 55,000 clones, around 87% of them present only once. Sequencing input: PBMCs. The receptors stem from a man between 18 and 35 years old in good health and CMV-seronegative.

The gene calls are TRBV30 and TRBJ1-2, with 8 nucleotides matching TRBD1. CDR1 is GTSNPN and CDR2 is SVGIG in the germline V gene (reference sequence). The V gene end was trimmed by 1 base and the J gene end by 7 bases; junction bases not matched to a gene: 5. This CDR3 is 13 amino acids long. The CDR3 is CAWSGTGTGGYTF. CDR3 nucleotide sequence: TGTGCCTGGAGTGGGACAGGGACTGGTGGCTACACCTTC.

V is TRBV29-1 and J is TRBJ2-7; TRBD1 matches 9 bases. V was pared by 3 bases and J by 5 bases, with 5 bases of the junction left unmatched. The CDR3 is 13 residues long. The germline V gene encodes CDR1 SQVTM and CDR2 ANQGSEA. CDR3: CSVDEGQGDEQYF. The DNA for the CDR3 is TGCAGCGTTGATGAGGGACAGGGTGACGAGCAGTACTTC.

On this clone: A junction boundary mismatches the germline segment, possibly from a read error. The V and J genes are TRBV7-7 and TRBJ2-3; D perhaps matches TRBD2 (6 bases). The CDR3 length is 15 residues. In germline, CDR1 is SSHAT, CDR2 FNYEAQ (reference sequence). In DNA, the CDR3 is TGTGCTAGCAGCTTAGGGCTAGCGAGCACAGATACGCAGTATTTT. This codes for CASSLGLASTDTQYF.

A single count supports this clone. This chain uses TRBV4-1 with TRBJ1-2, with a weak D call TRBD1 (6 bases). Per the germline V gene, CDR1 is MGHRA and CDR2 is YSYEKL. This CDR3 spans 14 amino acids. Trimming stripped 1 base from V and 4 bases from J, with 10 bases between. CDR3 amino acids: CASSQGQGGYGYTF. In DNA, the CDR3 is TGCGCCAGCAGCCAAGGGCAAGGGGGCTATGGCTACACCTTC.

The chain recombines TRBV6-5 with TRBJ2-5; TRBD1 matches 7 bases. V lost 10 bases and J lost 2; bases outside the gene matches: 4. This CDR3 has 12 amino acids. Looked up from germline, CDR1 is MNHEY and CDR2 is SVGAGI. The CDR3 DNA reads TGTGCCACCGCCAGGGGGCAAGAGACCCAGTACTTC. Amino acids: CATARGQETQYF.

This chain uses TRBV19 with TRBJ1-2, with D hard to call. Per germline, CDR1 LNHDA and CDR2 SQIVND (reference sequence). V lost 5 bases, J lost 1 base, and 8 bases lay in between. The CDR3 runs to 13 residues. Here the CDR3 DNA reads TGTGCCAGTAGTTCCCGTATTAACTATGGCTACACCTTC. This sequence encodes CASSSRINYGYTF.

This clone was counted a few times. The chain links TRBV14 to TRBJ2-5, with 13 bases lining up with TRBD2. V dropped 2 bases and J dropped 0; count of bases not matched to a gene: 9. The CDR3 totals 19 residues. CDR1 and CDR2 from the germline V gene are SGHDN and FVKESK. The CDR3 DNA sequence: TGTGCCAGCAGCCAATACCAGCAGGGACTAGCGGGGTACCAAGAGACCCAGTACTTC. As protein: CASSQYQQGLAGYQETQYF.

The chain employs TRBV5-4 and TRBJ2-5; 14 nucleotides line up with TRBD2. Germline-derived CDR1 and CDR2 are SGHNT and YYREEE (reference sequence). With V trimmed by 5 bases and J by 4 bases, 7 bases remained unmatched. The CDR3 totals 16 residues. The DNA of the CDR3 is TGTGCCAGCAGTCGGCGACTAGCGGGGGGGCGAGAGACCCAGTACTTC. As protein: CASSRRLAGGRETQYF.

The CDR3 loop reads CSAPRGDEQFF. The CDR3 DNA sequence: TGCAGCGCTCCCAGGGGGGACGAGCAGTTCTTC. The genes are TRBV29-1 and TRBJ2-1, with a weak D call TRBD1 (7 bases). The CDR3 is 11 residues long. CDR1 SQVTM and CDR2 ANQGSEA come from the germline V gene. Trimming took off 7 bases at V and 10 bases at J, with 14 bases between the two ends.

The chain recombines TRBV29-1 with TRBJ1-2; 7 positions match TRBD1. The V gene's germline CDR1 is SQVTM and CDR2 ANQGSEA. Unmatched junction bases numbered 4, after V lost 2 bases and J lost 7 bases. CDR3 length equals 12 residues. CDR3 amino acids: CSVERGLGGYTF. The CDR3 DNA follows: TGCAGCGTTGAAAGGGGGCTGGGTGGCTACACCTTC.

This chain links TRBV7-8 with TRBJ2-5; weak D call: TRBD1 (7 bases). Trimming stripped 5 bases from V and 5 bases from J, with 15 bases between. Germline CDR1 and CDR2: SGHVS and FQNEAQ. This CDR3 region has 14 residues. The CDR3 spells CASSLTGRRETQYF. The CDR3 DNA is TGTGCCAGCAGCCTGACAGGGAGGCGGGAGACCCAGTACTTC. Using reference TRBV7-8 and TRBJ2-5 for the parts outside the CDR3, the full variable domain is GAGVSQSPRYKVAKRGQDVALRCDPISGHVSLFWYQQALGQGPEFLTYFQNEAQLDKSGLPSDRFFAERPEGSVSTLKIQRTQQEDSAVYLCASSLTGRRETQYFGPGTRLLVL.

This sequence joins TRBV28 and TRBJ2-5; D is perhaps TRBD2 (6 bases). The V gene lost 5 bases and the J gene lost 7 bases, with 8 bases spanning the gap. This CDR3 spans 11 amino acids. The V gene's germline CDR1 is MDHEN and CDR2 SYDVKM. The CDR3 DNA reads TGTGCCAGCAGTCCCGGGGGGACCCAGTACTTC. Protein: CASSPGGTQYF.

In the case of this clone: The conserved phenylalanine or tryptophan is not found at the CDR3 terminus, so this likely reflects a read error. No DNA is shown, since the ends of the CDR3 on it are uncertain; the CDR3 is the one TCRdb lists. The chain's CDR3 is CASGLIAG. J is TRBJ2-7 and V is TRBV12-5; the table's D call, TRBD2, has no DNA check behind it. The length of the CDR3 is 8 amino acids, counting both ends. Looked up from germline, CDR1 is LGHNT and CDR2 is FRNRAP.

The chain recombines TRBV30 with TRBJ1-1; 9 nucleotides align to TRBD1. Looked up from germline, CDR1 is GTSNPN and CDR2 is SVGIG (reference sequence). V lost 3 bases and J lost 2; bases outside the gene matches: 7. The CDR3 is 15 residues long. CDR3 loop: CAWRNRDRDNTEAFF. CDR3 coding DNA: TGTGCCTGGAGGAACCGGGACAGGGACAACACTGAAGCTTTCTTT.

The chain is built from TRBV4-2 and TRBJ2-3, with 9 bases that match TRBD2. This CDR3 has 18 amino acids. Germline loops: CDR1 LGHNA, CDR2 YNFKEQ. The ends lost 1 base at V and 0 bases at J; junction bases unmatched: 8. CDR3 sequence: CASSQGLAGRSSTDTQYF. CDR3 sequence (DNA): TGTGCCAGCAGCCAAGGGCTAGCGGGGCGATCTAGCACAGATACGCAGTATTTT.

As concerns this clone: Other DNA sequences within the sample encode an identical CDR3. V is TRBV4-1 and J is TRBJ2-5, with 10 bases that match TRBD2. This CDR3 has 14 residues. The germline V gene encodes CDR1 MGHRA and CDR2 YSYEKL. V was clipped by 2 bases and J by 4 bases; unmatched bases: 1. The CDR3 here is CASSQLAGGETQYF. DNA for the CDR3: TGCGCCAGCAGCCAATTAGCGGGGGGAGAGACCCAGTACTTC.

This chain uses TRBV5-6 with TRBJ2-3; D is possibly TRBD2 (5 bases). The CDR3 is made up of 14 amino acids. V gave up 7 bases and J gave up 0 bases, with 12 bases separating them. Germline lookup yields CDR1 SGHDT and CDR2 YYEEEE. Here the CDR3 reads CASHDSGSTDTQYF. DNA of the CDR3: TGTGCCAGCCACGACTCGGGGAGCACAGATACGCAGTATTTT.

The V and J genes are TRBV5-1 and TRBJ2-7; tentative D call: TRBD2 (7 bases). V lost 4 bases and J lost 3, with 20 bases in between. Germline V lookup: CDR1 SGHRS, CDR2 YFSETQ. The CDR3 is made up of 16 amino acids. CDR3 nucleotide sequence: TGCGCCAGCAGCCCGGGTGGGGGGGCTCGGGTCTACGAGCAGTACTTC. It codes for CASSPGGGARVYEQYF.

The chain uses TRBV6-6 and TRBJ1-4, with 7 bases that match TRBD1. The CDR3 has 14 residues. The V gene end was trimmed by 8 bases and the J gene end by 2 bases; junction bases not matched to a gene: 5. Germline CDR1 MNHNY, CDR2 SVGAGI (reference sequence). The CDR3 is CASHTTGTNEKLFF. The DNA for the CDR3 is TGTGCCAGCCACACGACAGGGACTAATGAAAAACTGTTTTTT.

The chain's CDR3 is CAISESLAGRETQYF. CDR3 DNA: TGTGCCATCAGTGAGAGCTTAGCGGGGAGGGAGACCCAGTACTTC. The chain combines TRBV10-3 with TRBJ2-5; 8 bases align to TRBD2. The CDR3 is made up of 15 amino acids. CDR1 ENHRY and CDR2 SYGVKD come from the germline V gene. V trimming: 2 bases; J trimming: 5 bases; junction bases outside the gene matches: 7.

The chain uses TRBV7-9 and TRBJ2-7; 9 bases align to TRBD1. Germline values: CDR1 SEHNR, CDR2 FQNEAQ (reference sequence). V was clipped by 0 bases and J by 0 bases; unmatched bases: 3. The CDR3 has 16 amino acids. CDR3 DNA: TGTGCCAGCAGCTTAGCAAGGACAGGGGCCTCCTACGAGCAGTACTTC. It yields the protein CASSLARTGASYEQYF.

The chain's CDR3 is CASFGFTSPQETQYF. In DNA form, the CDR3 reads TGTGCCAGCTTTGGCTTTACTAGTCCGCAAGAGACCCAGTACTTC. The V and J genes are TRBV6-1 and TRBJ2-5; D might be TRBD2 (5 bases). Trimming pared 8 bases from V and 2 bases from J, leaving 18 bases between. This CDR3 region has 15 residues. CDR1 MNHNS and CDR2 SASEGT come from the germline V gene.

The V call is TRBV27, the J call TRBJ2-2; possibly TRBD1 for D (6 bases). The CDR3 loop spans 14 amino acids. Trimming removed 4 bases at V and 7 bases at J, with 13 bases between. Per the germline V gene, CDR1 is MNHEY and CDR2 is SMNVEV (reference sequence). CDR3 DNA: TGTGCCAGCAGTTGGACAGAGGAGAACGGGGAGCTGTTTTTT. As protein: CASSWTEENGELFF.

This clone was seen a few times. One end of the junction is discordant with germline, which a read error may explain. The chain joins TRBV5-5 to TRBJ2-6, with 7 bases identical to TRBD1. This CDR3 has 13 residues. The germline V gene has CDR1 SGHKS and CDR2 YYEKEE (reference sequence). CDR3 in amino acids: CASSLGLGGGVPF. The CDR3 nucleotides read TGTGCCAGCAGCTTGGGGTTAGGGGGCGGTGTCCCTTTC. Together with reference TRBV5-5 and TRBJ2-6, the CDR3 gives the full variable domain: DAGVTQSPTHLIKTRGQQVTLRCSPISGHKSVSWYQQVLGQGPQFIFQYYEKEERGRGNFPDRFSARQFPNYSSELNVNALLLGDSALYLCASSLGLGGGVPFGAGSRLTVL.

This chain connects TRBV19 to TRBJ1-2; TRBD1 is a possible D gene (5 bases). Looked up from germline, CDR1 is LNHDA and CDR2 is SQIVND (reference sequence). This CDR3 comprises 11 residues. Trimming took 3 bases from V and 8 from J, leaving 7 bases between them. The CDR3 DNA reads as TGTGCCAGTAGTATCTGGGGCGGCTACACCTTC. This encodes CASSIWGGYTF.

This rearrangement joins TRBV5-1 to TRBJ1-6; D is uncertain. V gave up 0 bases and J gave up 10 bases, with 11 bases separating them. The CDR3 sequence is 14 residues long. The germline V gene has CDR1 SGHRS and CDR2 YFSETQ. The DNA of the CDR3 is TGCGCCAGCAGCTTGGCCCAGGTCGACTCACCCCTCCACTTT. Protein: CASSLAQVDSPLHF.

This chain joins TRBV7-8 and TRBJ1-4; tentatively, D is TRBD1 (5 bases). Germline-derived CDR1 and CDR2 are SGHVS and FQNEAQ. Trimming took off 3 bases at V and 7 bases at J, with 12 bases between the two ends. This CDR3 region has 14 residues. The CDR3 coding sequence is TGTGCCAGCAGCTTCCTTCAGGGTGGTGAAAAACTGTTTTTT. This encodes CASSFLQGGEKLFF. Filled out from reference TRBV7-8 and TRBJ1-4, the complete variable domain reads GAGVSQSPRYKVAKRGQDVALRCDPISGHVSLFWYQQALGQGPEFLTYFQNEAQLDKSGLPSDRFFAERPEGSVSTLKIQRTQQEDSAVYLCASSFLQGGEKLFFGSGTQLSVL.

This rearrangement joins TRBV5-4 to TRBJ1-1; tentatively, D is TRBD1 (6 bases). The CDR3 consists of 14 residues. Per germline, CDR1 SGHNT and CDR2 YYREEE (reference sequence). V was cut by 1 base and J by 5 bases, with 12 bases left in between. CDR3 nucleotide sequence: TGTGCCAGCAGCTTGCGGGGGGCGCTTACTGAAGCTTTCTTT. Translation: CASSLRGALTEAFF.

This clone was recorded a few times. The J gene is TRBJ2-5, the V gene TRBV6-5, with D possibly being TRBD2 (6 bases). Germline V gene lookup returns CDR1 MNHEY and CDR2 SVGAGI. The V gene lost 2 bases and the J gene lost 2 bases, with 9 bases spanning the gap. The CDR3 consists of 14 residues. CDR3 protein: CASSYPGEQETQYF. In DNA, the CDR3 is TGTGCCAGCAGTTACCCGGGGGAACAAGAGACCCAGTACTTC.